The present TCR beta chain was sequenced within a study of T-cell memory formation after mild COVID-19. The CDR3 runs 17 residues. CDR1 and CDR2 from the germline V gene are SGHKS and YYEKEE (reference sequence). V was clipped by 0 bases and J by 2 bases, with 12 bases between them. Findings and caveats of the study: Detection of some responders pre-infection suggested pre-existing cross-reactive memory T cells participated. Contracting CD4+ clones sat mainly in CM and EM; CD8+ in EMRA. The study found balanced CD4/CD8 in clones contracting day 15 to 85 and a CD4+ lean in later expanders.

Worth noting for this clonotype: Its antigen is undetermined.

TCR alpha and TCR beta cDNA libraries carrying sample barcodes and UMIs came from 5'RACE with constant-segment primers. TCRdb passed the 5' RACE reads through MiXCR, listing each CDR3 protein once. This sample has about 140,000 distinct CDR3 sequences, with roughly 19% found just once. Sequencing was carried out using PBMCs or a T cell subset sorted from them (not recorded which). The chain uses TRBV5-5 and TRBJ1-6, with D possibly matching TRBD1 (6 bases). The sequence derives from an adult woman who had mild COVID-19 (a few samples of this study predate the infection). Cell type and time point are not known. The chain's CDR3 is CASSLEGGSPYNSPLHF. The CDR3 nucleotides are TGTGCCAGCAGCTTGGAGGGGGGCAGTCCCTATAATTCACCCCTCCACTTT.